This is a list of T cell receptor beta chains from one sample in a study of T-cell reconstitution after alpha-beta-depleted transplantation in children. MiXCR was run by TCRdb on the PCR reads, yielding one entry per CDR3 protein. The sample lists approximately 50,000 distinct CDR3 sequences; more than 5% were seen once. The sample consisted of PBMCs, mostly from graft donor cells, taken 60 days after TCRalphabeta/CD19-depleted stem cell transplant. The receptors here all came from a female patient aged 2-10 years who had a stem cell transplant for aplastic anemia, so the T cells may come from the graft donor. CDR3s include the opening cysteine and the closing phenylalanine or tryptophan. Each record gives: D gene, clone size, J gene, CDR3 length, V gene, CDR3 DNA, CDR3 protein. D genes are given only for firm matches. Size values are once, few and many counts, or a class for expanded clones, and some rows have none.

>.|.|TRBJ2-3|15|TRBV10-3
TGTGCCTTCAGTGATTTGACTCACAGAGGAGATACACAGTATTTT
CAFSDLTHRGDTQYF
>.|many|TRBJ2-6|16|TRBV15
TGTGCCACCGGACGCGGGGGCTCCTCTGGGGCCAACGTCCTGACTTTC
CATGRGGSSGANVLTF
>.|few|TRBJ2-3|17|TRBV20-1
TGCAGTGCTAGAGTCCGACCAACCGAGAGGTTCACAGATACGCAGTATTTT
CSARVRPTERFTDTQYF
>.|many|TRBJ1-4|12|TRBV12-3/TRBV12-4
TGTGCCAGCAGTGGGCATGGGGAAAAACTGTTTTTT
CASSGHGEKLFF
>TRBD2|many|TRBJ2-1|13|TRBV5-1
TGCGCCAGCGGAGGCGGGAGCTACAATGAGCAGTTCTTC
CASGGGSYNEQFF
>.|many|TRBJ1-5|11|TRBV6-1
TGTGCCAGTATCCTTGATCAGCCCCAGCATTTT
CASILDQPQHF
>.|many|TRBJ2-3|16|TRBV11-3
TGTGCCAGCAGCTCCGCCGGAACAGCTGGCACAGATACGCAGTATTTT
CASSSAGTAGTDTQYF
>.|few|TRBJ2-1|15|TRBV18
TGTGCCAGCTCACCACCGGGTCCTTCCTACAATGAGCAGTTCTTC
CASSPPGPSYNEQFF
>.|many|TRBJ2-2|14|TRBV27
TGTGCCAGCAGTTTCTTCCGGAACACCGGGGAGCTGTTTTTT
CASSFFRNTGELFF
>.|many|TRBJ1-1|11|TRBV30
TGTGCCTGGAACTTTAACACTGAAGCTTTCTTT
CAWNFNTEAFF
>.|many|TRBJ2-7|14|TRBV28
TGTGCCAGCAGTTTATCTCAGGTGCCCTACGAGCAGTACTTC
CASSLSQVPYEQYF
>.|many|TRBJ1-4|14|TRBV7-8
TGTGCCAGCAGCACAGACAGGTTTAATGAAAAACTGTTTTTT
CASSTDRFNEKLFF
>TRBD2|.|TRBJ2-1|15|TRBV11-3
TGTGCCAGCAGCTTTAGCGGGGGCTCCTACAATGAGCAGTTCTTC
CASSFSGGSYNEQFF
>.|many|TRBJ2-5|14|TRBV4-2
TGTGCCAGCAGCCAAGTCCTAGCCGGCGGGGCCCAGTACTTC
CASSQVLAGGAQYF
>.|many|TRBJ2-2|13|TRBV12-3/TRBV12-4
TGTGCCAGCAGTTTTAAGTTGACCGGGGAGCTGTTTTTT
CASSFKLTGELFF
>.|few|TRBJ2-1|15|TRBV18
TGTGCCAGCTCACCGGGGACGCAGGCCCGGAATGAGCAGTTCTTC
CASSPGTQARNEQFF
>.|many|TRBJ2-6|18|TRBV19
TGTGCCAGTAGTATAGCAGGGGGCGGGGGATCTGGGGCCAACGTCCTGACTTTC
CASSIAGGGGSGANVLTF
>TRBD2|.|TRBJ2-5|17|TRBV5-5
TGTGCCAGCAGCTTCGCTAGCGGGGGTATCAACCGCGAGACCCAGTACTTC
CASSFASGGINRETQYF
>.|many|TRBJ1-5|18|TRBV28
TGTGCCAGCAGTTGGAGTCTGGGGACATACGGTGTAGGGCAGCCCCAGCATTTT
CASSWSLGTYGVGQPQHF
>TRBD1|many|TRBJ2-3|14|TRBV24-1
TGTGCCACCAGTTGGACAGGAGAGGCTGATACGCAGTATTTT
CATSWTGEADTQYF
>TRBD2|many|TRBJ2-1|14|TRBV5-1
TGCGCCAGCACCGGCGGGGGGGGGGCTCTTGAGCAGTTCTTC
CASTGGGGALEQFF
>.|medium-sized|TRBJ2-6|14|TRBV6-5
TGTGCCAGCAGTGGGGGTGTTAAAGCCAACGTCCTGACTTTC
CASSGGVKANVLTF
>TRBD2|many|TRBJ2-7|15|TRBV7-2
TGTGCCAGCAGCTTGGCCGGGACTAGCGCCTACGAGCAGTACTTC
CASSLAGTSAYEQYF
>.|many|TRBJ2-2|14|TRBV7-3
TGTGCCAGCAGCTTAACAGGGGACACCGGGGAGCTGTTTTTT
CASSLTGDTGELFF
>TRBD1|.|TRBJ1-5|17|TRBV12-3/TRBV12-4
TGTGCCAGCAGTTTAGGACCCGACAGGGGGCCTTATCAGCCCCAGCATTTT
CASSLGPDRGPYQPQHF
>.|few|TRBJ1-4|14|TRBV28
TGTGCCAGCAGTTCAGGGACAAAGAATGAAAAACTGTTTTTT
CASSSGTKNEKLFF
>TRBD1|many|TRBJ2-5|16|TRBV28
TGTGCCAGCAGTTTAATCGGAGACAGGGGGCGAGAGACCCAGTACTTC
CASSLIGDRGRETQYF
>TRBD1|many|TRBJ1-4|14|TRBV28
TGTGCCACTACAGGGGGCGGGGGTGGAGAAAAACTGTTTTTT
CATTGGGGGEKLFF
>TRBD2|many|TRBJ2-7|14|TRBV28
TGTGCCAGCAGTCAGCGGGAGCCCACCTACGAGCAGTACTTC
CASSQREPTYEQYF
>TRBD1|few|TRBJ1-4|15|TRBV6-5
TGTGCCAGCAGGCTCCAGGGGGCAACTAATGAAAAACTGTTTTTT
CASRLQGATNEKLFF
>TRBD1|many|TRBJ2-5|14|TRBV27
TGTGCCAGCAGTTTCCGGACAGGGGGGGAGACCCAGTACTTC
CASSFRTGGETQYF
>TRBD1|many|TRBJ1-1|15|TRBV29-1
TGCAGCGTTGAACTAACAGGGGGCGCAGTAACTGAAGCTTTCTTT
CSVELTGGAVTEAFF
>TRBD1|many|TRBJ1-3|15|TRBV5-5
TGTGCCAGCAGGGGACAGCCCGGGGCCGGAAACACCATATATTTT
CASRGQPGAGNTIYF
>.|many|TRBJ1-1|12|TRBV20-1
TGCAGTGCTAGAGATCTCAGTTTTGAAGCTTTCTTT
CSARDLSFEAFF
>.|.|TRBJ1-6|16|TRBV6-5
TGTGCCAGCAGTTATAGAACAGCCGTTTATAATTCACCCCTCCACTTT
CASSYRTAVYNSPLHF
>TRBD1|many|TRBJ2-7|15|TRBV12-3/TRBV12-4
TGTGCCAGCAGTTACAGACAGGGAATTTCCCACGAGCAGTACTTC
CASSYRQGISHEQYF